This T cell receptor beta chain was captured in a study of neurological immune-mediated disorders. It was by 5'RACE with 10-nucleotide random UMIs that the cDNA was made. TCRdb reanalysed the 5' RACE reads using MiXCR and keeps one entry per CDR3 protein. The data hold under 60,000 distinct CDR3 sequences, with 10% observed a single time. This clonotype was seen many times. Germline CDR1 and CDR2: LGHNA and YSLEER. The CDR3 contains 17 residues. Trimming stripped 0 bases from V and 1 base from J, with 15 bases between. J is TRBJ1-1 and V is TRBV4-3; D may be TRBD1 (6 bases). The sample was PBMCs. This clonotype was sampled from a woman aged 40 to 50 with HTLV-1-associated myelopathy (HAM/TSP). CDR3 nucleotides: TGCGCCAGCAGCCAAGATCCGGGGGGCCAGAGGAACACTGAAGCTTTCTTT. Its translation is CASSQDPGGQRNTEAFF.